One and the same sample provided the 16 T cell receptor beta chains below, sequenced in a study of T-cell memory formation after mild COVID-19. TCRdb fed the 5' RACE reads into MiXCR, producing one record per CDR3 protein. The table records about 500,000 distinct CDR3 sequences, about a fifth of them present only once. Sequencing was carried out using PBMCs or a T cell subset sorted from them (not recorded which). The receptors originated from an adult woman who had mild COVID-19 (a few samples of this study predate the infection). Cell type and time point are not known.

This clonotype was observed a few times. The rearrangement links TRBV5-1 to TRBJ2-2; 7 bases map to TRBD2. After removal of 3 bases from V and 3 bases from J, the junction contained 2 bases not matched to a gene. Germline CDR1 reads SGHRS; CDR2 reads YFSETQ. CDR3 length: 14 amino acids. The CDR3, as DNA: TGCGCCAGCAGCTCCCGGGGGGACACCGGGGAGCTGTTTTTT. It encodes CASSSRGDTGELFF.

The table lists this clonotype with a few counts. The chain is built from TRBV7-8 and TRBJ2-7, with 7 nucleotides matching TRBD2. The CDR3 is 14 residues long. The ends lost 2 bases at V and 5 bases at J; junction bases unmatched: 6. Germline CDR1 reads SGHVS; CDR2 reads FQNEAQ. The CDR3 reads CASSLPGRRDEQYF. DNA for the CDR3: TGTGCCAGCAGCTTACCCGGGAGGAGAGACGAGCAGTACTTC.

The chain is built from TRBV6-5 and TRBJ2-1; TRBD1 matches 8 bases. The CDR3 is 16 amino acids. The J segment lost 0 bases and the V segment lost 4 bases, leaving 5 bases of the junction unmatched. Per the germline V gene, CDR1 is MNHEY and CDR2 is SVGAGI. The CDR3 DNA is TGTGCCAGCAGTTTGGACAGGGCAAGCTCCTACAATGAGCAGTTCTTC. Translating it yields CASSLDRASSYNEQFF.

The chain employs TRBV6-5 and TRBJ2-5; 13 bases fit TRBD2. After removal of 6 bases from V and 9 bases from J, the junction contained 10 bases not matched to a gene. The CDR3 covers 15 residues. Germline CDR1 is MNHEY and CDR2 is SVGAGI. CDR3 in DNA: TGTGCCAGCAGGAGGACTAGCGGGAGCCCCACGTCCCAGTACTTC. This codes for CASRRTSGSPTSQYF.

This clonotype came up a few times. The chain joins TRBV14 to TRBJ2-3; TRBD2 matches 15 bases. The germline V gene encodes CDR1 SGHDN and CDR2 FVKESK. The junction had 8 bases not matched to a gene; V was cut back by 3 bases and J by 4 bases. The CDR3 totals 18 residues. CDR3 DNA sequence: TGTGCCAGCAGCCAGCCGGGACTAGCGGGAGGTGGTCCAGATACGCAGTATTTT. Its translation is CASSQPGLAGGGPDTQYF.

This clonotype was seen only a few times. The CDR3 here is CASSPPGFQPQHF. DNA of the CDR3: TGTGCCAGCAGTCCCCCCGGTTTTCAGCCCCAGCATTTT. The chain recombines TRBV6-2 or TRBV6-3 with TRBJ1-5; D is ambiguous. V was shortened by 5 bases and J by 6 bases, with 11 bases between the two germline ends. Germline CDR1 is MNHEY and CDR2 is SVGEGT. The CDR3 consists of 13 residues.

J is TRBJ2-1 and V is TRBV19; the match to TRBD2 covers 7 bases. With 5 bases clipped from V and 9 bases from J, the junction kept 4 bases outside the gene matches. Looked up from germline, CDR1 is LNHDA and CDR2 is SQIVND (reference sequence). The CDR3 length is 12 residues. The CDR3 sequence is CASSSTGGEQFF. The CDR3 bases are TGTGCCAGTAGTTCAACGGGGGGTGAGCAGTTCTTC.

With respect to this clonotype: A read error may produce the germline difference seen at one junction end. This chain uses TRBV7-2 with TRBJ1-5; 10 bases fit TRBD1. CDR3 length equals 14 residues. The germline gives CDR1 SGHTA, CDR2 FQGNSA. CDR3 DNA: TGTGTCAGCAGCTTAGGGACAGGGGCTCAGCCCCAGCATTTT. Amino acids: CVSSLGTGAQPQHF. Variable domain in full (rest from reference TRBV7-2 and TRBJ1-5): GAGVSQSPSNKVTEKGKDVELRCDPISGHTALYWYRQSLGQGLEFLIYFQGNSAPDKSGLPSDRFSAERTGGSVSTLTIQRTQQEDSAVYLCVSSLGTGAQPQHFGDGTRLSIL.

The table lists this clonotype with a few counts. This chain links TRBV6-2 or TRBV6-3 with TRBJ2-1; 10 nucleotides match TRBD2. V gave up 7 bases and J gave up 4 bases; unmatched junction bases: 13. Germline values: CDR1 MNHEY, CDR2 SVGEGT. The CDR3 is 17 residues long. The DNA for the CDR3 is TGTGCCAGCACCCCGACGGACCTAGCGGGAGCTTACAATGAGCAGTTCTTC. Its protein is CASTPTDLAGAYNEQFF.

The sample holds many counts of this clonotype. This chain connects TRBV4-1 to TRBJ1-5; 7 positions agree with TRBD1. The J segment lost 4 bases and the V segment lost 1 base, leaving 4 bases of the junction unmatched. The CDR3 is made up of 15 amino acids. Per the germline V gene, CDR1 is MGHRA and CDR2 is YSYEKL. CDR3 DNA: TGCGCCAGCAGCCAAGTGATGACAGGGAATCAGCCCCAGCATTTT. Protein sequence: CASSQVMTGNQPQHF.

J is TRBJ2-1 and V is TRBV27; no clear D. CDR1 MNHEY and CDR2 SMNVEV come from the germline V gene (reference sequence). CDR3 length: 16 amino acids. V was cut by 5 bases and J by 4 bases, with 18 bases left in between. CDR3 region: CASSTQGWSAYNEQFF. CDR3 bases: TGTGCCAGCAGTACCCAAGGGTGGTCGGCTTACAATGAGCAGTTCTTC.

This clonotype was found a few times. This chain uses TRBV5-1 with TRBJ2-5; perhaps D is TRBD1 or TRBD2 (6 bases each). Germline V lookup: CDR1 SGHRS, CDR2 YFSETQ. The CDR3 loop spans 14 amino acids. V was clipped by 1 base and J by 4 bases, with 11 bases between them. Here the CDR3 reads CASSLWGAGETQYF. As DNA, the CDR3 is TGCGCCAGCAGCTTGTGGGGGGCCGGAGAGACCCAGTACTTC.

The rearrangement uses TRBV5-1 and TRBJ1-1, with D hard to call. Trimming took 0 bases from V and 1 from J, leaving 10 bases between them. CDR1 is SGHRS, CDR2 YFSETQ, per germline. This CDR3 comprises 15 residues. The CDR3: CASSLGQYANTEAFF. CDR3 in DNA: TGCGCCAGCAGCTTGGGACAATATGCGAACACTGAAGCTTTCTTT.

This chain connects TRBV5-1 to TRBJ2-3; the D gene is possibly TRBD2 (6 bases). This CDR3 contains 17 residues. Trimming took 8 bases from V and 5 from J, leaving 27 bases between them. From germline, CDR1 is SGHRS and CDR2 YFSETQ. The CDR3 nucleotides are TGCGCCAGTTATCCGGGTTGGCTAGGCGGGGTAGAAGATACGCAGTATTTT. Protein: CASYPGWLGGVEDTQYF.

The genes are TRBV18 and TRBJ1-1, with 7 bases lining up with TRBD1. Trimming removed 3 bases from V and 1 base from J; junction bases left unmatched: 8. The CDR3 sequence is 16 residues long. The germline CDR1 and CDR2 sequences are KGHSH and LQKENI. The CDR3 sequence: CASSPLRDRSNTEAFF. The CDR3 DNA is TGTGCCAGCTCACCGCTAAGGGACAGATCGAACACTGAAGCTTTCTTT. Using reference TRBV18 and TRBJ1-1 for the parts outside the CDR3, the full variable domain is NAGVMQNPRHLVRRRGQEARLRCSPMKGHSHVYWYRQLPEEGLKFMVYLQKENIIDESGMPKERFSAEFPKEGPSILRIQQVVRGDSAAYFCASSPLRDRSNTEAFFGQGTRLTVV.

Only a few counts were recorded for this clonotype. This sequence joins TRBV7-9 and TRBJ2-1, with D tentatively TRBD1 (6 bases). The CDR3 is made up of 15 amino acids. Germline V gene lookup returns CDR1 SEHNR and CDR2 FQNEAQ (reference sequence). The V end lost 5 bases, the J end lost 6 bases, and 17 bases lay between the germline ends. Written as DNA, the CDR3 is TGTGCCAGCAGCGACCGGACAGCTGGCGGCAATGAGCAGTTCTTC. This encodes CASSDRTAGGNEQFF.